These T cell receptor beta chains were read from a single sample in a study of blood T cells in healthy people across ages. TCRdb re-called the 5' RACE reads with MiXCR, one entry per CDR3 protein. The table includes some 750,000 distinct CDR3 sequences, 22% detected once. The material sequenced was blood. These receptors came from a man in his 70s in good health. Each CDR3 is given with its conserved first and last residue. The order of the fields is J gene, clone size, V gene, D gene, CDR3 protein, CDR3 DNA. A D gene is named only where the DNA matches it firmly. A clone size is listed for some rows: how often the clone was seen (once, few, many), or a class if it is expanded.

TRBJ2-6	many	TRBV24-1	TRBD1	CATSGIGTDTSGSGANVLTF	TGTGCCACCAGTGGAATCGGGACAGATACTTCGGGCTCTGGGGCCAACGTCCTGACTTTC
TRBJ2-7	few	TRBV6-1	-	CASSVQGRESYEQYF	TGTGCCAGCAGTGTTCAGGGGAGAGAATCCTACGAGCAGTACTTC
TRBJ2-5	-	TRBV5-1	TRBD1	CASSRTGGSGQETQYF	TGCGCCAGCAGCCGGACAGGGGGCTCGGGGCAAGAGACCCAGTACTTC
TRBJ1-4	few	TRBV6-5	-	CASSYGGFSGEKLFF	TGTGCCAGCAGTTACGGGGGTTTTAGCGGTGAAAAACTGTTTTTT
TRBJ1-6	few	TRBV7-2	-	CASSPFSYNSPLHF	TGTGCCAGCAGCCCCTTCTCCTATAATTCACCCCTCCACTTT
TRBJ1-1	-	TRBV7-2	-	CASSLFQSFGTEAFF	TGTGCCAGCAGCTTATTTCAGAGTTTTGGCACTGAAGCTTTCTTT
TRBJ2-6	-	TRBV5-1	-	CASGSGSSGAGANVLTF	TGCGCCAGCGGCTCAGGGTCATCTGGGGCTGGGGCCAACGTCCTGACTTTC
TRBJ2-3	few	TRBV24-1	TRBD2	CATSDFPMTSGETTDTQYF	TGTGCCACCAGTGATTTCCCGATGACTAGCGGGGAGACCACAGATACGCAGTATTTT
TRBJ2-3	few	TRBV5-1	-	CASSLAGDRNYLTQYF	TGCGCCAGCAGCTTGGCGGGGGACAGAAACTATCTTACGCAGTATTTT
TRBJ2-7	few	TRBV6-6	-	CASSFGSADGYEQYF	TGTGCCAGCAGTTTTGGATCAGCGGACGGCTACGAGCAGTACTTC
TRBJ2-5	many	TRBV5-1	TRBD2	CASSWTSGGGETQYF	TGCGCCAGCAGCTGGACTAGCGGGGGGGGAGAGACCCAGTACTTC
TRBJ2-4	few	TRBV5-1	TRBD2	CASSLAGSSGSWNIQYF	TGCGCCAGCAGCTTGGCCGGGTCTAGCGGGAGTTGGAACATTCAGTACTTC
TRBJ2-3	-	TRBV7-9	-	CASSRTGLAMHTQYF	TGTGCCAGCAGCCGAACCGGCCTAGCGATGCATACGCAGTATTTT
TRBJ1-1	-	TRBV12-3/TRBV12-4	-	CASSLREGNTEAFF	TGTGCCAGCAGTTTAAGGGAGGGGAACACTGAAGCTTTCTTT
TRBJ2-5	-	TRBV20-1	TRBD1	CSAPGQDRETQYF	TGCAGTGCACCGGGACAGGATAGAGAGACCCAGTACTTC
TRBJ1-3	few	TRBV9	-	CASSVGPSGSTGNTIYF	TGTGCCAGCAGCGTAGGCCCCTCAGGTAGTACTGGAAACACCATATATTTT
TRBJ2-3	-	TRBV20-1	TRBD2	CSADGTSGFRTDTQYF	TGCAGTGCCGATGGGACTAGCGGGTTTAGGACAGATACGCAGTATTTT
TRBJ2-3	-	TRBV7-2	TRBD2	CASSPAGTSGYTQYF	TGTGCCAGCAGCCCAGCCGGGACTAGCGGCTATACGCAGTATTTT
TRBJ2-1	-	TRBV29-1	TRBD1	CSVDGTGVYNEQFF	TGCAGCGTTGATGGGACAGGGGTTTACAATGAGCAGTTCTTC
TRBJ2-5	-	TRBV13	-	CASSHYREKETQYF	TGTGCCAGCAGCCATTACCGGGAAAAAGAGACCCAGTACTTC
TRBJ2-7	few	TRBV2	-	CASSSSGDEQYF	TGTGCCAGCAGTTCTTCAGGGGACGAGCAGTACTTC
TRBJ2-2	few	TRBV25-1	-	CASSGTRGTGELFF	TGTGCCAGCAGTGGAACCCGCGGGACCGGGGAGCTGTTTTTT
TRBJ1-2	few	TRBV12-3/TRBV12-4	-	CASSQIANYGYTF	TGTGCCAGCAGTCAGATTGCTAACTATGGCTACACCTTC
TRBJ2-5	-	TRBV28	TRBD1	CASSQPTGVLETQYF	TGTGCCAGCAGTCAACCGACAGGGGTTCTGGAGACCCAGTACTTC
TRBJ2-1	-	TRBV7-2	-	CASSLTVRRDEQFF	TGTGCCAGCAGCTTAACCGTTCGTCGGGATGAGCAGTTCTTC
TRBJ2-1	-	TRBV10-3	-	CAISENSNGDEQFF	TGTGCCATCAGTGAGAACTCTAACGGTGATGAGCAGTTCTTC
TRBJ2-1	many	TRBV5-1	-	CASSLDRNNEQFF	TGTGCCAGCAGCTTGGACAGAAACAATGAGCAGTTCTTC
TRBJ2-5	few	TRBV30	-	CALDLAFQETQYF	TGTGCCTTAGACCTAGCGTTCCAAGAGACCCAGTACTTC
TRBJ1-1	few	TRBV11-2	-	CASSSNGEAFF	TGTGCCAGCAGCTCCAACGGTGAAGCTTTCTTT
TRBJ2-3	-	TRBV7-2	-	CASTPRTDTQYF	TGTGCCAGCACCCCGAGGACAGATACGCAGTATTTT
TRBJ1-3	-	TRBV6-1	-	CASTRSWEIISGNTIYF	TGTGCCAGCACCCGAAGCTGGGAAATTATCTCTGGAAACACCATATATTTT
TRBJ1-4	few	TRBV5-1	-	CASSLAGQVTTNEKLFF	TGCGCCAGCAGCTTGGCCGGGCAGGTTACAACTAATGAAAAACTGTTTTTT
TRBJ2-3	-	TRBV7-9	-	CASSVDPQGTQYF	TGTGCCAGCAGCGTGGACCCCCAGGGTACGCAGTATTTT
TRBJ1-4	-	TRBV6-5	-	CASSLGGGVEKLFF	TGTGCCAGCAGTTTGGGGGGTGGGGTTGAAAAACTGTTTTTT
TRBJ2-3	many	TRBV5-1	TRBD1	CASSSGQITDTQYF	TGCGCCAGCAGCTCGGGACAGATCACAGATACGCAGTATTTT
TRBJ1-4	-	TRBV4-2	-	CASSQVLGAGGEKLFF	TGTGCCAGCAGCCAAGTCTTGGGGGCGGGTGGTGAAAAACTGTTTTTT
TRBJ2-1	few	TRBV30	TRBD2	CAWSAGLAGENEQFF	TGTGCCTGGAGTGCGGGACTAGCGGGAGAAAATGAGCAGTTCTTC
TRBJ2-3	few	TRBV10-3	TRBD2	CAISPGASGSHTTDTQYF	TGTGCCATCTCCCCTGGCGCTAGCGGGTCACACACCACAGATACGCAGTATTTT
TRBJ2-5	few	TRBV29-1	TRBD2	CSMGTSGLETQYF	TGCAGCATGGGGACTAGCGGGCTAGAGACCCAGTACTTC
TRBJ1-5	once	TRBV12-3/TRBV12-4	-	CASSLTGHQPQHF	TGTGCCAGCAGTTTAACAGGGCATCAGCCCCAGCATTTT
TRBJ2-3	few	TRBV7-3	-	CASSFGPNGADTQYF	TGTGCCAGCAGCTTCGGCCCCAATGGCGCAGATACGCAGTATTTT
TRBJ1-1	-	TRBV6-6	-	CASSKEMNTEAFF	TGTGCCAGCAGTAAAGAGATGAACACTGAAGCTTTCTTT
TRBJ1-2	-	TRBV10-3	-	CAISDLRGPGYGYTF	TGTGCCATCAGTGATTTACGGGGGCCGGGGTATGGCTACACCTTC
TRBJ2-5	-	TRBV4-3	-	CASSQDMSSWETQYF	TGCGCCAGCAGCCAAGATATGAGTAGCTGGGAGACCCAGTACTTC
TRBJ2-7	-	TRBV28	-	CAGNEPRGQTYEQYF	TGTGCCGGCAATGAGCCTCGGGGACAAACCTACGAGCAGTACTTC
TRBJ2-1	few	TRBV18	TRBD2	CASSPLAGAGINEQFF	TGTGCCAGCTCACCGCTAGCGGGGGCTGGGATCAATGAGCAGTTCTTC
TRBJ2-3	few	TRBV29-1	TRBD2	CSVEGRGVRQGGPDTQYF	TGCAGCGTTGAAGGTCGAGGGGTTCGTCAGGGAGGGCCAGATACGCAGTATTTT
TRBJ1-1	-	TRBV10-3	TRBD1	CAISADRDTEAFF	TGTGCCATCAGTGCGGACAGGGACACTGAAGCTTTCTTT
TRBJ1-4	few	TRBV12-3/TRBV12-4	-	CASSYEVLTNEKLFF	TGTGCCAGCAGTTACGAGGTGTTGACTAATGAAAAACTGTTTTTT
TRBJ1-4	few	TRBV29-1	TRBD1	CSVAQGSNEKLFF	TGCAGCGTTGCACAGGGGTCTAATGAAAAACTGTTTTTT
TRBJ1-1	-	TRBV2	-	CASSLQPNTEAFF	TGTGCCAGCAGTTTACAGCCGAACACTGAAGCTTTCTTT
TRBJ1-2	few	TRBV20-1	-	CSASSTSFAGYTF	TGCAGTGCTAGTAGCACAAGCTTTGCTGGCTACACCTTC
TRBJ2-5	few	TRBV6-5	-	CASSYRVTETQYF	TGTGCCAGCAGTTATCGAGTCACGGAGACCCAGTACTTC
TRBJ2-5	-	TRBV12-3/TRBV12-4	-	CASSLGGAGTQYF	TGTGCCAGCAGTTTAGGGGGGGCCGGGACCCAGTACTTC
TRBJ2-1	-	TRBV7-9	-	CASSLDVGAPQFF	TGTGCCAGCAGCTTAGATGTGGGGGCCCCTCAGTTCTTC
TRBJ2-5	few	TRBV20-1	TRBD2	CLHGTSGKELGFF	TGCCTACACGGGACTAGCGGGAAGGAGCTGGGGTTCTTC
TRBJ2-1	-	TRBV12-3/TRBV12-4	TRBD2	CASSSGLAGVHEQFF	TGTGCCAGCAGTTCCGGACTAGCGGGGGTTCATGAGCAGTTCTTC
TRBJ2-1	-	TRBV4-3	-	CASSQGSPGNEQFF	TGCGCCAGCAGCCAAGGTTCCCCTGGGAATGAGCAGTTCTTC
TRBJ1-5	-	TRBV12-3/TRBV12-4	-	CASSLGSGAPQPQHF	TGTGCCAGCAGTTTAGGTTCAGGGGCCCCTCAGCCCCAGCATTTT